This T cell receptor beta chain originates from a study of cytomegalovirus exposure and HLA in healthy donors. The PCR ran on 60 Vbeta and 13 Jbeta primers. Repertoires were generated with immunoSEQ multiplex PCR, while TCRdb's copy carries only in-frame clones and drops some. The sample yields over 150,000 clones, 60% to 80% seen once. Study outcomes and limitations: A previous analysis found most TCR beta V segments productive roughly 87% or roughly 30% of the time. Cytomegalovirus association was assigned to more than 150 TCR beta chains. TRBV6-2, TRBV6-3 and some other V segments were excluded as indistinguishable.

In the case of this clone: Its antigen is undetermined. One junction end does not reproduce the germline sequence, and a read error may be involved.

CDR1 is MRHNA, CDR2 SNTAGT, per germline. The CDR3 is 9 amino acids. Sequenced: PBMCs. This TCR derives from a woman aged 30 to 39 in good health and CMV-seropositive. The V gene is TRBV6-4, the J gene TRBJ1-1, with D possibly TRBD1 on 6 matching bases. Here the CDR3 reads CASPTGTPF. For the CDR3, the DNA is TGTGCCAGCCCTACAGGGACACCCTTT.